Given below is one TCR beta chain in context. Antigen: not known. This entry is derived from a study of vaccination and CD4 T cells after COVID-19. Cultured CD4+ T cell DNA underwent sequencing with the Oncomine TCR Beta short-read assay. TCRdb recomputed calls from the PCR reads with MiXCR, one row per CDR3 protein. The data show 15,000 to 20,000 distinct CDR3 sequences, about 35% seen once. Trimming pared 5 bases from V and 7 bases from J, leaving 8 bases between. The CDR3 sequence is 11 residues long. Treatment: roughly 10-day PBMC culture with coronavirus spike peptide pools or control peptides (ViraFEST assay).

Sequencing was carried out using cultured CD4+ T cells from blood. The TCR comes from a human donor with COVID-19. This rearrangement joins TRBV12-3 or TRBV12-4 to TRBJ2-5; D might be TRBD1 (5 bases). For the CDR3, the DNA is TGTGCCAGCAGTCTCCAGGGGACCCAGTACTTC. Its protein product is CASSLQGTQYF.